Below, 25 T cell receptor beta chains from the same sample are listed, as sequenced in a study of a mutant IDH1 vaccine in newly diagnosed glioma. Some clones are missing from TCRdb's copy, which holds only in-frame ones; the method was immunoSEQ multiplex PCR. The sample lists some 57,000 clones, about 85% occurring once. As to time point: week 35, safety follow-up. Every vaccine dose comprised 300 ug of mutant IDH1 20-mer peptide plus topical imiquimod. The antigens for these receptors are not known. The source was PBMCs, collected from a glioma patient whose treatment included an IDH1 peptide vaccine. The receptors here all came from a woman younger than 35 with glioma.

The genes are TRBV10-1 and TRBJ2-1; no firm D call. CDR1 is WNHNN, CDR2 SYGVQD, per germline (reference sequence). The CDR3 totals 13 residues. Trimming removed 5 bases from V and 9 bases from J, with 14 bases in between. In nucleotides, the CDR3 is TGCGCCAGCAGTCCATTGACCGCCGGTGAGCAGTTCTTC. Residues: CASSPLTAGEQFF.

V usage is TRBV6-4 and J usage is TRBJ2-3; 14 nucleotides align to TRBD2. V shed 3 bases, J shed 4 bases, and the junction held 3 bases outside the gene matches. CDR1 and CDR2 from the germline V gene are MRHNA and SNTAGT. The CDR3 sequence is 16 residues long. The CDR3 nucleotides read TGTGCCAGCAGTGAACGGACTAGCGGGGGGTCAGATACGCAGTATTTT. This translates into CASSERTSGGSDTQYF.

V is TRBV7-2 and J is TRBJ2-3; 11 positions agree with TRBD2. The CDR3 is 16 residues long. Trimming at V came to 2 bases and at J to 6 bases, leaving 7 bases not matched to a gene. Germline-derived CDR1 and CDR2 are SGHTA and FQGNSA. In nucleotides, the CDR3 is TGTGCCAGCAGCTTACTGGGACTAGCGGCCCACGATACGCAGTATTTT. Protein product: CASSLLGLAAHDTQYF.

Turning to this clone: The sample carries other DNA sequences with the same CDR3. The rearrangement joins TRBV7-9 to TRBJ1-1; D call uncertain. V lost 3 bases to trimming and J lost 6 bases, with 2 bases between them. Germline V gene data show CDR1 as SEHNR and CDR2 as FQNEAQ (reference sequence). The CDR3 loop spans 10 amino acids. For the CDR3, the DNA is TGTGCCAGCAGCTTCTCTGAAGCTTTCTTT. As protein: CASSFSEAFF.

J is TRBJ1-5 and V is TRBV12-5; D possibly corresponds to TRBD1 (6 bases). Germline V gives CDR1 LGHNT, CDR2 FRNRAP. The CDR3 totals 17 residues. The V and J ends lost 6 bases and 0 bases respectively, with 18 bases between them. The CDR3 sequence is CASGRGGGRYSNQPQHF. As DNA, the CDR3 is TGTGCTAGTGGCCGGGGGGGCGGGCGGTATAGCAATCAGCCCCAGCATTTT.

The chain couples TRBV7-6 to TRBJ2-2, with TRBD1 as a possible D gene (5 bases). Per germline, CDR1 SGHVS and CDR2 FNYEAQ. The CDR3 contains 19 residues. Trimming left V 5 bases short and J 1 base short, with 23 bases between. Written as DNA, the CDR3 is TGTGCCAGCAGCCCGACGACAGTCGTCCGTTCGGGGAACACCGGGGAGCTGTTTTTT. Amino acid sequence: CASSPTTVVRSGNTGELFF.

This chain joins TRBV9 and TRBJ2-2; the D call may be TRBD1 or TRBD2 (5 bases each). V was clipped by 2 bases and J by 4 bases, with 12 bases between them. Germline V gene lookup returns CDR1 SGDLS and CDR2 YYNGEE. This CDR3 is built from 15 residues. The CDR3 loop reads CASSVMGVGTGELFF. CDR3 sequence (DNA): TGTGCCAGCAGCGTTATGGGGGTAGGCACCGGGGAGCTGTTTTTT.

The chain uses TRBV9 and TRBJ2-7; D is tentatively TRBD1 or TRBD2 (5 bases each). Germline CDR1 and CDR2: SGDLS and YYNGEE. V shed 2 bases and J shed 3 bases, with 12 bases lying between them. The CDR3 contains 14 residues. DNA of the CDR3: TGTGCCAGCAGCGTGGCCGGGACCTTCTACGAGCAGTACTTC. It translates to CASSVAGTFYEQYF.

The chain has TRBV5-1 and TRBJ2-1; 9 nucleotides agree with TRBD1. The J segment lost 3 bases and the V segment lost 4 bases, leaving 8 bases of the junction unmatched. The CDR3 loop spans 16 amino acids. Germline loops: CDR1 SGHRS, CDR2 YFSETQ. The CDR3 protein is CASSPRHRGHYNEQFF. Written as DNA, the CDR3 is TGCGCCAGCAGCCCCCGCCACAGGGGGCACTACAATGAGCAGTTCTTC.

V gene TRBV2 combines with J gene TRBJ2-7, with D possibly being TRBD1 (5 bases). This CDR3 has 16 residues. CDR1 and CDR2 from the germline V gene are SNHLY and FYNNEI. V lost 11 bases, J lost 3 bases, and 26 bases lay in between. The CDR3 reads CAPEAVGASHLYEQYF. Written as DNA, the CDR3 is TGTGCCCCCGAGGCAGTAGGGGCGAGTCACCTCTACGAGCAGTACTTC. Full variable domain (remainder filled in from reference TRBV2 and TRBJ2-7): EPEVTQTPSHQVTQMGQEVILRCVPISNHLYFYWYRQILGQKVEFLVSFYNNEISEKSEIFDDQFSVERPDGSNFTLKIRSTKLEDSAMYFCAPEAVGASHLYEQYFGPGTRLTVT.

The chain links TRBV29-1 to TRBJ2-5; 9 bases are a match to TRBD1. From germline, CDR1 is SQVTM and CDR2 ANQGSEA. V lost 6 bases to trimming and J lost 0 bases; unmatched junction nucleotides: 8. The CDR3 spans 15 residues. Here the CDR3 DNA reads TGCAGCGTAGAGGACAGGGGTTGGTACCAAGAGACCCAGTACTTC. This translates into CSVEDRGWYQETQYF.

The V call is TRBV6-6, the J call TRBJ2-1, with D perhaps matching TRBD1 or TRBD2 (5 bases each). Germline CDR1 reads MNHNY; CDR2 reads SVGAGI (reference sequence). The V end was cut by 8 bases, the J end by 0 bases, with 11 bases between. The CDR3 extends over 14 amino acids. Written as DNA, the CDR3 is TGTGCCAGCGCCCTAGGGACCTCCTACAATGAGCAGTTCTTC. The encoded protein is CASALGTSYNEQFF.

The chain employs TRBV7-8 and TRBJ1-1; D unresolved. Germline V gene data show CDR1 as SGHVS and CDR2 as FQNEAQ. The CDR3 has 15 residues. V was shortened by 2 bases and J by 0 bases, with 10 bases between the two germline ends. CDR3 loop: CASSLPGLLNTEAFF. CDR3 DNA: TGTGCCAGCAGCTTACCCGGCCTATTGAACACTGAAGCTTTCTTT. Together with reference TRBV7-8 and TRBJ1-1, the CDR3 gives the full variable domain: GAGVSQSPRYKVAKRGQDVALRCDPISGHVSLFWYQQALGQGPEFLTYFQNEAQLDKSGLPSDRFFAERPEGSVSTLKIQRTQQEDSAVYLCASSLPGLLNTEAFFGQGTRLTVV.

This clone is a singleton in its sample. The chain recombines TRBV5-4 with TRBJ2-5; no definite D call. CDR3 length equals 14 residues. The ends were cut back, 0 bases at V and 2 bases at J, with 8 bases in the middle. CDR1 and CDR2 (germline): SGHNT, YYREEE (reference sequence). For the CDR3, the DNA is TGTGCCAGCAGCTTGGGTGAAGGGCAAGAGACCCAGTACTTC. It codes for CASSLGEGQETQYF.

The chain joins TRBV25-1 to TRBJ1-6; D not resolved. V dropped 3 bases and J dropped 3 bases, with 9 bases sitting between them. CDR3 size: 15 residues. Germline V gives CDR1 MGHDK, CDR2 SYGVNS. This CDR3 reads CASSDTVGYNSPLHF. The CDR3, as DNA: TGTGCCAGCAGTGACACGGTTGGCTATAATTCACCCCTCCACTTT.

The J gene is TRBJ1-1, the V gene TRBV29-1; D uncertain. V lost 3 bases, J lost 0 bases, and 11 bases lay in between. Germline CDR1 SQVTM, CDR2 ANQGSEA. The CDR3 contains 14 residues. CDR3 sequence (DNA): TGCAGCGTTGACCTGGGAAGTATGAACACTGAAGCTTTCTTT. It specifies CSVDLGSMNTEAFF.

The genes are TRBV6-6 and TRBJ2-7; no clear D gene. This CDR3 contains 12 residues. Per germline, CDR1 MNHNY and CDR2 SVGAGI (reference sequence). V shed 8 bases and J shed 0 bases, with 8 bases lying between them. CDR3 loop: CASEDSSYEQYF. The CDR3 region has the DNA TGTGCCAGCGAGGATAGCTCCTACGAGCAGTACTTC.

This chain joins TRBV5-1 and TRBJ2-2, with TRBD2 matching over 9 bases. Losses at the gene ends were 2 bases for V and 9 bases for J; bases not matched to a gene: 11. CDR3 length: 16 amino acids. Germline V lookup: CDR1 SGHRS, CDR2 YFSETQ. The DNA for the CDR3 is TGCGCCAGCAGCTTTGGCAGAACTAGCGGGTACCGGGAGCTGTTTTTT. Amino acids: CASSFGRTSGYRELFF.

This chain links TRBV4-1 with TRBJ2-7; D might be TRBD1 (6 bases). The V and J ends lost 0 bases and 1 base respectively, with 22 bases between them. CDR3 size: 19 residues. Germline V gives CDR1 MGHRA, CDR2 YSYEKL. The CDR3 DNA sequence: TGCGCCAGCAGCCAAGACGGCCCCCCCGACAGGCGGAGGTCCTACGAGCAGTACTTC. It yields the protein CASSQDGPPDRRRSYEQYF.

The gene calls are TRBV2 and TRBJ1-6; 7 nucleotides line up with TRBD1. V lost 3 bases and J lost 3; bases outside the gene matches: 2. The germline CDR1 and CDR2 sequences are SNHLY and FYNNEI. This CDR3 spans 15 amino acids. The DNA for the CDR3 is TGTGCCAGCAGTGAGGGACAGTACTATAATTCACCCCTCCACTTT. It is translated as CASSEGQYYNSPLHF.

V usage is TRBV6-5 and J usage is TRBJ1-1; D uncertain. The CDR3 has 15 amino acids. Trimming left V 6 bases short and J 0 bases short, with 14 bases between. The V gene's germline CDR1 is MNHEY and CDR2 SVGAGI. The CDR3 nucleotides are TGTGCCAGCAGCCACAGCGCCCCCTTGAACACTGAAGCTTTCTTT. The encoded protein is CASSHSAPLNTEAFF.

The J gene is TRBJ1-2, the V gene TRBV19; D is uncertain. CDR1 is LNHDA, CDR2 SQIVND, per germline (reference sequence). The CDR3 extends over 14 amino acids. V was clipped by 3 bases and J by 4 bases, with 12 bases between them. The chain's CDR3 is CASSIRRDRYGYTF. DNA of the CDR3: TGTGCCAGTAGTATCAGGCGGGATCGCTATGGCTACACCTTC.

This clone was counted between two and nine times. The CDR3 sequence: CAWSAGGRIGPQHF. CDR3 sequence (DNA): TGTGCCTGGAGTGCCGGGGGGCGGATTGGTCCCCAGCATTTT. This chain links TRBV30 with TRBJ1-5, with D possibly TRBD1 on 6 matching bases. This CDR3 contains 14 residues. From germline, CDR1 is GTSNPN and CDR2 SVGIG (reference sequence). Trimming removed 1 base from V and 10 bases from J, with 17 bases in between.

CDR3 sequence reads: CASSPDRGKTGELFF. The CDR3 DNA reads TGTGCCAGCAGCCCAGACAGGGGAAAGACCGGGGAGCTGTTTTTT. The V and J genes are TRBV11-3 and TRBJ2-2, with TRBD1 matching 8 bases. V shed 5 bases, J shed 5 bases, and the junction held 7 bases outside the gene matches. CDR1 SGHNT and CDR2 YENEEA come from the germline V gene. The CDR3 totals 15 residues.

This chain connects TRBV2 to TRBJ1-3; 9 nucleotides line up with TRBD1. J was trimmed by 5 bases and V by 8 bases; bases with no gene match: 7. The CDR3 loop spans 14 amino acids. Looked up from germline, CDR1 is SNHLY and CDR2 is FYNNEI. CDR3 bases: TGTGCCAGCGCGCCGGGACAGGGTCGAAACACCATATATTTT. Protein: CASAPGQGRNTIYF.